This T cell receptor beta chain is from a study of human T cells and chemical hapten exposure. This CDR3 spans 13 amino acids. V shed 2 bases and J shed 5 bases, with 9 bases lying between them. The time point was: patch test 2, 6 weeks after DPC sensitization. Treatment specified: therapeutic diphenylcyclopropenone sensitization with weekly scalp DPC. Unfractionated whole blood served as the source for total RNA extraction. As the library was built, unique molecular identifiers were attached to individual cDNA molecules. One entry per CDR3 protein results from TCRdb running MiXCR on the RACE reads. The data hold about 96,000 distinct CDR3 sequences, with 9% to 9.5% observed a single time. Many counts were recorded for this clonotype.

Source: whole blood, taken in connection with sensitization to the hapten diphenylcyclopropenone (DPC). The V and J genes are TRBV12-3 or TRBV12-4 and TRBJ2-5; the D is unclear. This TCR was recovered from a woman in her forties with alopecia areata. Some clones in this sample may be carry-over from other donors' samples. The DNA for the CDR3 is TGTGCCAGCAGTTTATCGCCCCCGGAGACCCAGTACTTC. Translation: CASSLSPPETQYF.